Presented here are 27 T cell receptor beta chains from one specimen sequenced in a study of blood T cell repertoires in COVID-19. This table comes from immunoSEQ multiplex PCR, and its TCRdb copy is limited to in-frame clones, with some not included. The sample yields about 200,000 clones, approximately 90% seen once. The sequencing sample was made of peripheral blood. These receptor sequences come from a man in his forties or fifties with acute or convalescent COVID-19.

V is TRBV11-2 and J is TRBJ2-4, with 8 bases that match TRBD1. V was clipped by 5 bases and J by 7 bases; unmatched bases: 7. The germline CDR1 and CDR2 sequences are SGHAT and FQNNGV. The CDR3 loop spans 14 amino acids. CDR3 protein: CASSTGQGENIQYF. The CDR3 DNA reads as TGTGCCAGCAGCACAGGACAGGGAGAGAACATTCAGTACTTC.

This clone was detected only a few times. This chain joins TRBV5-4 and TRBJ2-5; 10 bases match TRBD1. V trimming: 0 bases; J trimming: 3 bases; junction bases outside the gene matches: 2. Germline lookup yields CDR1 SGHNT and CDR2 YYREEE (reference sequence). The CDR3 length is 15 residues. In DNA form, the CDR3 reads TGTGCCAGCAGCTTGGCCGGGACAGGGGAAGAGACCCAGTACTTC. It specifies CASSLAGTGEETQYF.

The chain combines TRBV5-1 with TRBJ1-2, with 9 bases identical to TRBD1. Per the germline V gene, CDR1 is SGHRS and CDR2 is YFSETQ. The ends lost 2 bases at V and 7 bases at J; junction bases unmatched: 12. The length of the CDR3 is 16 residues. The CDR3 here is CASSLGPGQGLAGYTF. DNA for the CDR3: TGCGCCAGCAGCTTAGGACCGGGACAGGGTTTGGCTGGCTACACCTTC.

In DNA, the CDR3 is TGTGCCAGCAGCCCTCGTGGCGGAGGGACCTCCACCGGGGAGCTGTTTTTT. Its translation: CASSPRGGGTSTGELFF. The V gene is TRBV5-4, the J gene TRBJ2-2; possible D gene TRBD2, 6 bases. V gave up 4 bases and J gave up 4 bases, with 20 bases separating them. This CDR3 has 17 amino acids. In germline, CDR1 is SGHNT, CDR2 YYREEE (reference sequence).

The rearrangement uses TRBV19 and TRBJ2-6; no clear D. Trimming took off 3 bases at V and 1 base at J, with 7 bases between the two ends. CDR1 LNHDA and CDR2 SQIVND come from the germline V gene (reference sequence). The CDR3 has 15 amino acids. The CDR3 DNA follows: TGTGCCAGTAGTATTGAGCTGTCTGGGGCCAACGTCCTGACTTTC. Its protein is CASSIELSGANVLTF.

The rearrangement uses TRBV13 and TRBJ1-1, with D uncertain. CDR1 is PRHDT, CDR2 FYEKMQ, per germline (reference sequence). Trimming pared 7 bases from V and 6 bases from J, leaving 18 bases between. The CDR3 consists of 14 residues. In DNA, the CDR3 is TGTGCCAGCATCCATCCACAGTTAGTCTCTGAAGCTTTCTTT. Amino acids: CASIHPQLVSEAFF.

The genes are TRBV6-4 and TRBJ2-5; TRBD1 matches 11 bases. CDR1 is MRHNA and CDR2 is SNTAGT in the germline V gene. The CDR3 runs to 17 residues. J was trimmed by 5 bases and V by 5 bases; bases with no gene match: 13. Here the CDR3 DNA reads TGTGCCAGCAGTCCTGCTCCGGGACAGGGGGAGATGGAGACCCAGTACTTC. This encodes CASSPAPGQGEMETQYF.

The rearrangement joins TRBV2 to TRBJ1-5; 7 bases align to TRBD1. From germline, CDR1 is SNHLY and CDR2 FYNNEI. The CDR3 runs 14 residues. The J segment lost 1 base and the V segment lost 8 bases, leaving 5 bases of the junction unmatched. The DNA for the CDR3 is TGTGCCAGCGGCGGACAGGAAAGCAATCAGCCCCAGCATTTT. This codes for CASGGQESNQPQHF.

V and J are TRBV6-1 and TRBJ1-5; 8 bases line up with TRBD1. Trimming at V came to 2 bases and at J to 1 base, leaving 10 bases not matched to a gene. This CDR3 has 18 amino acids. Looked up from germline, CDR1 is MNHNS and CDR2 is SASEGT. The CDR3 nucleotides read TGTGCCAGCAGTGAACGGGGGCAGGGGGCCAGAAGCAATCAGCCCCAGCATTTT. Its translation: CASSERGQGARSNQPQHF.

V is TRBV18 and J is TRBJ1-5; TRBD1 is a possible D gene (5 bases). Trimming left V 6 bases short and J 0 bases short, with 6 bases between. Germline CDR1 reads KGHSH; CDR2 reads LQKENI. The CDR3 is 13 amino acids. The CDR3 reads CASSRDSNQPQHF. The CDR3 coding sequence is TGTGCCAGCTCCAGGGATAGCAATCAGCCCCAGCATTTT.

V and J are TRBV7-9 and TRBJ1-2; D unclear. The CDR3 runs to 14 residues. The germline V and J ends were trimmed by 6 bases and 3 bases, with 14 bases remaining between them. The germline gives CDR1 SEHNR, CDR2 FQNEAQ (reference sequence). CDR3 DNA: TGTGCCAGCAGTTCTCCCGGGAGGGACTATGGCTACACCTTC. Its protein is CASSSPGRDYGYTF.

J is TRBJ1-5 and V is TRBV12-3 or TRBV12-4; 7 nucleotides align to TRBD1. Trimming removed 8 bases from V and 4 bases from J; junction bases left unmatched: 5. This CDR3 region has 13 residues. The CDR3 here is CASRQGHNQPQHF. For the CDR3, the DNA is TGTGCCAGCCGACAGGGCCATAATCAGCCCCAGCATTTT.

This chain uses TRBV3-1 (or the pseudogene TRBV3-2) with TRBJ1-1; 9 nucleotides align to TRBD1. Germline values: CDR1 LGHDT, CDR2 YNNKEL (reference sequence). The CDR3 totals 12 residues. V lost 4 bases and J lost 11; bases outside the gene matches: 5. CDR3 sequence (DNA): TGTGCCAGCAGCCGGGACAGGGTAGTGGCTTTCTTT. It codes for CASSRDRVVAFF.

The CDR3 loop reads CASSYPGLSYEQYF. CDR3 DNA sequence: TGTGCCAGCAGTTACCCTGGCCTCTCCTACGAGCAGTACTTC. The rearrangement links TRBV6-5 to TRBJ2-7; D call uncertain. The CDR3 runs to 14 residues. Germline V gene lookup returns CDR1 MNHEY and CDR2 SVGAGI. V was shortened by 2 bases and J by 0 bases, with 8 bases between the two germline ends.

V usage is TRBV20-1 and J usage is TRBJ1-6; TRBD1 matches 7 bases. This CDR3 region has 15 residues. V lost 3 bases, J lost 7 bases, and 9 bases stayed unmatched. Germline V gene sequence: CDR1 DFQATT, CDR2 SNEGSKA (reference sequence). The CDR3 spells CSASEGQWGNSPLHF. CDR3 coding DNA: TGCAGTGCTAGTGAGGGACAGTGGGGGAATTCACCCCTCCACTTT.

This clone was seen at least ten times. The CDR3 nucleotides read TGTGCCAGCAGCCAAGCCGCAGAAACGCCGTCGGGGACCCAGTACTTC. Translation gives CASSQAAETPSGTQYF. This sequence joins TRBV4-2 and TRBJ2-5; D not certain. Looked up from germline, CDR1 is LGHNA and CDR2 is YNFKEQ. V was clipped by 1 base and J by 7 bases, with 19 bases between them. This CDR3 is 16 amino acids long.

This clone was detected only once. V and J are TRBV29-1 and TRBJ1-4; the D is unclear. From germline, CDR1 is SQVTM and CDR2 ANQGSEA. V lost 5 bases, J lost 7 bases, and 11 bases lay in between. This CDR3 spans 12 amino acids. The CDR3 nucleotides read TGCAGCGTTAGGTCTTCGGGTGAAAAACTGTTTTTT. Amino acids: CSVRSSGEKLFF.

The chain has TRBV3-1 (or the pseudogene TRBV3-2) and TRBJ2-2; D may be TRBD1 (6 bases). This CDR3 comprises 15 residues. The V and J ends lost 4 bases and 3 bases respectively, with 12 bases between them. Germline-derived CDR1 and CDR2 are LGHDT and YNNKEL (reference sequence). As DNA, the CDR3 is TGTGCCAGCAGCCCTCAACAGGGATACACCGGGGAGCTGTTTTTT. This gives the protein CASSPQQGYTGELFF.

In its sample, this clone was seen a few times. The chain recombines TRBV5-1 with TRBJ2-1; tentative D call: TRBD1 (6 bases). In germline, CDR1 is SGHRS, CDR2 YFSETQ. The V and J ends lost 4 bases and 5 bases respectively, with 10 bases between them. The length of the CDR3 is 13 residues. The CDR3 nucleotides are TGCGCCAGCAGCACAACAGGGAACAATGAGCAGTTCTTC. This codes for CASSTTGNNEQFF. Drawing the rest from reference TRBV5-1 and TRBJ2-1, the complete variable domain is KAGVTQTPRYLIKTRGQQVTLSCSPISGHRSVSWYQQTPGQGLQFLFEYFSETQRNKGNFPGRFSGRQFSNSRSEMNVSTLELGDSALYLCASSTTGNNEQFFGPGTRLTVL.

The gene calls are TRBV4-2 and TRBJ1-2; a weak D match, TRBD1 (6 bases). CDR3 length: 17 amino acids. Germline loops: CDR1 LGHNA, CDR2 YNFKEQ. Between the trimmed V and J ends, which lost 0 bases and 8 bases, there was a span of 22 bases. CDR3 sequence reads: CASSQEGGASRSRGYTF. CDR3 nucleotides: TGTGCCAGCAGCCAAGAGGGGGGGGCGAGCCGGTCCCGGGGCTACACCTTC.

This chain joins TRBV19 and TRBJ2-7; 7 bases line up with TRBD1. V lost 5 bases to trimming and J lost 5 bases; unmatched junction nucleotides: 12. The CDR3 has 15 amino acids. Per the germline V gene, CDR1 is LNHDA and CDR2 is SQIVND (reference sequence). This chain's CDR3 is CASSPQGPLFDEQYF. CDR3 nucleotide sequence: TGTGCCAGTAGTCCACAGGGGCCGCTTTTCGACGAGCAGTACTTC. Combining the CDR3 with reference TRBV19 and TRBJ2-7 gives the whole variable domain DGGITQSPKYLFRKEGQNVTLSCEQNLNHDAMYWYRQDPGQGLRLIYYSQIVNDFQKGDIAEGYSVSREKKESFPLTVTSAQKNPTAFYLCASSPQGPLFDEQYFGPGTRLTVT.

The rearrangement uses TRBV3-1 (or the pseudogene TRBV3-2) and TRBJ1-1, with D possibly matching TRBD1 (6 bases). The length of the CDR3 is 18 residues. With 3 bases removed from V and 2 bases from J, the gap between germline ends came to 22 bases. In germline, CDR1 is LGHDT, CDR2 YNNKEL (reference sequence). The CDR3 sequence is CASSHLLSRGAFNTEAFF. CDR3 sequence (DNA): TGTGCCAGCAGCCACCTCCTTTCGCGGGGGGCCTTTAACACTGAAGCTTTCTTT.

The V call is TRBV7-2, the J call TRBJ1-1; 8 nucleotides agree with TRBD1. Trimming at V came to 6 bases and at J to 1 base, leaving 4 bases not matched to a gene. The CDR3 length is 14 residues. From germline, CDR1 is SGHTA and CDR2 FQGNSA. The CDR3 spells CASRQGQGNTEAFF. Here the CDR3 DNA reads TGTGCCAGCAGACAAGGACAGGGGAACACTGAAGCTTTCTTT.

The rearrangement links TRBV18 to TRBJ1-2, with TRBD1 as a possible D gene (6 bases). The germline CDR1 and CDR2 sequences are KGHSH and LQKENI. Trimming left V 0 bases short and J 2 bases short, with 13 bases between. There are 16 residues in the CDR3. The CDR3 loop reads CASSPPLWQGNYGYTF. The CDR3 bases are TGTGCCAGCTCACCACCGCTTTGGCAGGGGAACTATGGCTACACCTTC.

The chain recombines TRBV11-3 with TRBJ2-7; a possible D gene is TRBD2 (6 bases). This CDR3 region has 14 residues. The V end was cut by 1 base, the J end by 5 bases, with 12 bases between. Per germline, CDR1 SGHNT and CDR2 YENEEA. The CDR3 loop reads CASSLGRASDEQYF. The CDR3, as DNA: TGTGCCAGCAGCTTAGGCAGGGCTAGCGACGAGCAGTACTTC.

The V call is TRBV3-1 (or the pseudogene TRBV3-2), the J call TRBJ1-3; possible D gene TRBD1, 5 bases. The CDR3 consists of 14 residues. Per the germline V gene, CDR1 is LGHDT and CDR2 is YNNKEL (reference sequence). Trimming took 6 bases from V and 5 from J, leaving 14 bases between them. DNA of the CDR3: TGTGCCAGCAGTCCCTATTCAGGGCGAAACACCATATATTTT. Protein product: CASSPYSGRNTIYF.

The chain combines TRBV4-1 with TRBJ2-6; a possible D gene is TRBD1 (5 bases). Germline CDR1 MGHRA, CDR2 YSYEKL. V lost 1 base, J lost 0 bases, and 10 bases lay in between. This CDR3 contains 17 residues. CDR3 nucleotide sequence: TGCGCCAGCAGCCAAGTCCTCCAGGGCTCTGGGGCCAACGTCCTGACTTTC. As protein: CASSQVLQGSGANVLTF.